These 21 T cell receptor beta chains were all obtained from the same sample, sequenced in a study of shared clonotypes between healthy human individuals. TCRdb's table, derived via immunoSEQ multiplex PCR, lists solely in-frame clones and lacks some. There are 600,000 or so clones in the sample; around 96% occur only once, and 0.11% lies in the top ten. In the naive CD8 group, cells lacked CD45RO and were positively selected for CCR7, so terminally differentiated effector memory CD45RA+ cells were left out. Sequences were obtained from naive CD8+ T cells sorted from blood. These receptors were taken from a woman aged 25 to 39 in good health.

V usage is TRBV5-1 and J usage is TRBJ2-7; no clear D. V was clipped by 0 bases and J by 3 bases, with 7 bases between them. This CDR3 has 13 amino acids. From germline, CDR1 is SGHRS and CDR2 YFSETQ. CDR3 loop: CASSLEASYEQYF. CDR3 coding DNA: TGCGCCAGCAGCTTGGAAGCCAGCTACGAGCAGTACTTC.

The chain carries TRBV5-1 and TRBJ2-1; D not certain. CDR3 length: 14 residues. Germline V lookup: CDR1 SGHRS, CDR2 YFSETQ. Between the trimmed V and J ends, which lost 4 bases and 11 bases, there was a span of 19 bases. CDR3 DNA sequence: TGCGCCAGCAGCAAAGAGGAGCTTTACCGGCAGCAGTTCTTC. This translates into CASSKEELYRQQFF.

This chain connects TRBV10-3 to TRBJ1-2; 9 bases are a match to TRBD1. Per the germline V gene, CDR1 is ENHRY and CDR2 is SYGVKD. There are 16 residues in the CDR3. J gave up 5 bases and V 2 bases, and 9 bases lay outside the gene matches. CDR3 loop: CAISEGGGTGNYGYTF. In nucleotides, the CDR3 is TGTGCCATCAGTGAGGGAGGAGGGACAGGGAATTATGGCTACACCTTC.

V usage is TRBV6-5 and J usage is TRBJ2-7; D perhaps matches TRBD2 (5 bases). Deletions cut 6 bases from V and 0 bases from J, with 12 bases between. This CDR3 has 14 amino acids. Germline CDR1 is MNHEY and CDR2 is SVGAGI. CDR3 sequence: CASRPRTASYEQYF. DNA of the CDR3: TGTGCCAGCAGGCCTCGGACTGCCTCCTACGAGCAGTACTTC.

This rearrangement joins TRBV29-1 to TRBJ2-1; 7 nucleotides align to TRBD2. This CDR3 comprises 15 residues. The junction had 7 bases not matched to a gene; V was cut back by 1 base and J by 4 bases. Germline V lookup: CDR1 SQVTM, CDR2 ANQGSEA. The CDR3 sequence is CSVEGVAGAYNEQFF. In DNA form, the CDR3 reads TGCAGCGTTGAAGGGGTTGCGGGAGCTTACAATGAGCAGTTCTTC.

Of note for this clone: This CDR3 is also generated by other DNA sequences in the sample. The J gene is TRBJ2-7, the V gene TRBV6-5, with 13 bases identical to TRBD2. The junction had 0 bases not matched to a gene; V was cut back by 4 bases and J by 3 bases. Germline V gives CDR1 MNHEY, CDR2 SVGAGI. The length of the CDR3 is 14 residues. As DNA, the CDR3 is TGTGCCAGCAGTTGGACTAGCGGGAGCTACGAGCAGTACTTC. It is translated as CASSWTSGSYEQYF.

Written as DNA, the CDR3 is TGTGCCAGCAGTTCCCTGACAGGGAACACCGGGGAGCTGTTTTTT. Its translation is CASSSLTGNTGELFF. This chain connects TRBV6-6 to TRBJ2-2; tentatively, D is TRBD1 (6 bases). The CDR3 is made up of 15 amino acids. CDR1 and CDR2 from the germline V gene are MNHNY and SVGAGI (reference sequence). The germline V and J ends were trimmed by 4 bases and 1 base, with 10 bases remaining between them.

The chain has TRBV27 and TRBJ1-5, with a possible D match to TRBD1 (5 bases). This CDR3 contains 13 residues. Trimming removed 6 bases at V and 2 bases at J, with 8 bases between. Germline-derived CDR1 and CDR2 are MNHEY and SMNVEV (reference sequence). The CDR3 spells CASRSGGNQPQHF. The CDR3 DNA sequence: TGTGCCAGCAGGTCGGGGGGCAATCAGCCCCAGCATTTT.

This chain uses TRBV5-4 with TRBJ2-3; the D is unclear. This CDR3 region has 14 residues. Trimming stripped 2 bases from V and 1 base from J, with 8 bases between. The germline gives CDR1 SGHNT, CDR2 YYREEE (reference sequence). Written as DNA, the CDR3 is TGTGCCAGCAGCTTAGCAGGTGGCACAGATACGCAGTATTTT. Translation: CASSLAGGTDTQYF.

The chain uses TRBV6-4 and TRBJ2-3; 10 bases line up with TRBD2. The ends lost 7 bases at V and 3 bases at J; junction bases unmatched: 13. The CDR3 extends over 17 amino acids. Germline V lookup: CDR1 MRHNA, CDR2 SNTAGT. The CDR3 nucleotides read TGTGCCAGCACTCCCCCATCCACTAGCGGGGAAACAGATACGCAGTATTTT. Amino acids: CASTPPSTSGETDTQYF.

The rearrangement uses TRBV7-9 and TRBJ2-1, with 13 bases matching TRBD2. The V gene's germline CDR1 is SEHNR and CDR2 FQNEAQ (reference sequence). CDR3 length: 16 residues. Unmatched junction bases numbered 0, after V lost 3 bases and J lost 1 base. CDR3 in amino acids: CASSLGLAGSYNEQFF. The CDR3 DNA reads as TGTGCCAGCAGCTTGGGACTAGCGGGGTCCTACAATGAGCAGTTCTTC. Full variable domain (missing parts from reference TRBV7-9 and TRBJ2-1): DTGVSQNPRHKITKRGQNVTFRCDPISEHNRLYWYRQTLGQGPEFLTYFQNEAQLEKSRLLSDRFSAERPKGSFSTLEIQRTEQGDSAMYLCASSLGLAGSYNEQFFGPGTRLTVL.

The CDR3 reads CASRLGGRTYEQYF. The DNA of the CDR3 is TGTGCCAGCAGATTGGGCGGGAGGACTTACGAGCAGTACTTC. This rearrangement joins TRBV27 to TRBJ2-5; 8 nucleotides match TRBD2. The last part of the DNA fits TRBJ2-7 better; the J call may be wrong. The CDR3 loop spans 14 amino acids. CDR1 and CDR2 (germline): MNHEY, SMNVEV (reference sequence).

Note on this clone: This same CDR3 is encoded by further DNA sequences in the sample. This chain's CDR3 is CASSLLLAGGTDTQYF. The CDR3 bases are TGTGCCAGCAGTCTCCTCTTAGCGGGAGGGACAGATACGCAGTATTTT. The J gene is TRBJ2-3, the V gene TRBV27; 11 bases are a match to TRBD2. Per the germline V gene, CDR1 is MNHEY and CDR2 is SMNVEV (reference sequence). V gave up 5 bases and J gave up 3 bases; unmatched junction bases: 7. The CDR3 has 16 amino acids.

With respect to this clone: Germline and junction disagree at one end, which may indicate a read error. J is TRBJ2-5 and V is TRBV27; D call uncertain. Germline CDR1 is MNHEY and CDR2 is SMNVEV (reference sequence). CDR3 length: 10 residues. CDR3 DNA sequence: TGTGCCAGCAGTCGGCGCAGTTTTGACTTC. Amino acid sequence: CASSRRSFDF.

The V gene is TRBV27, the J gene TRBJ1-2, with unresolved D. The CDR3 contains 16 residues. V lost 2 bases and J 2 bases, leaving 15 bases between the germline ends. The germline V gene has CDR1 MNHEY and CDR2 SMNVEV (reference sequence). The CDR3: CASSLQGSYLNYGYTF. CDR3 sequence (DNA): TGTGCCAGCAGTTTACAAGGCAGTTATCTCAACTATGGCTACACCTTC.

The gene calls are TRBV5-5 and TRBJ2-7; TRBD2 matches 11 bases. In germline, CDR1 is SGHKS, CDR2 YYEKEE (reference sequence). CDR3 size: 15 residues. J gave up 6 bases and V 6 bases, and 11 bases lay outside the gene matches. CDR3 DNA: TGTGCCAGCACCCCTTTCCTAGCGGGAGGACTCGAGCAGTACTTC. This sequence encodes CASTPFLAGGLEQYF. Supplemented by reference TRBV5-5 and TRBJ2-7, the full variable domain reads DAGVTQSPTHLIKTRGQQVTLRCSPISGHKSVSWYQQVLGQGPQFIFQYYEKEERGRGNFPDRFSARQFPNYSSELNVNALLLGDSALYLCASTPFLAGGLEQYFGPGTRLTVT.

The count of this clone is one. The J gene is TRBJ2-5, the V gene TRBV5-1, with 7 bases aligning to TRBD1. The CDR3 spans 15 residues. J was trimmed by 5 bases and V by 1 base; bases with no gene match: 8. Per the germline V gene, CDR1 is SGHRS and CDR2 is YFSETQ. As DNA, the CDR3 is TGCGCCAGCAGCTTGACAGGGGCAAGGAAGGAGACCCAGTACTTC. Encoded protein: CASSLTGARKETQYF.

The chain couples TRBV19 to TRBJ2-1; 8 positions match TRBD2. CDR3 length: 14 residues. The V gene's germline CDR1 is LNHDA and CDR2 SQIVND (reference sequence). The ends lost 8 bases at V and 3 bases at J; junction bases unmatched: 6. CDR3 in DNA: TGTGCCAGTTCCCAACGGGAGGGCTACAATGAGCAGTTCTTC. Amino acid sequence: CASSQREGYNEQFF. The entire variable domain, with the rest obtained from reference TRBV19 and TRBJ2-1, is as follows: DGGITQSPKYLFRKEGQNVTLSCEQNLNHDAMYWYRQDPGQGLRLIYYSQIVNDFQKGDIAEGYSVSREKKESFPLTVTSAQKNPTAFYLCASSQREGYNEQFFGPGTRLTVL.

V and J are TRBV23-1 and TRBJ2-7, with a tentative D call TRBD1 (5 bases). TRBV23-1 is an ORF; its function is uncertain. Trimming cost V 4 bases and J 3 bases, with 16 bases left between them. CDR3 size: 15 residues. CDR3 DNA: TGCGCCAGCAGTCCTCAGGACATTCCGAACTACGAGCAGTACTTC. It yields the protein CASSPQDIPNYEQYF.

V is TRBV10-3 and J is TRBJ2-1; D possibly matches TRBD1 or TRBD2 (5 bases each). Deletions cut 10 bases from V and 8 bases from J, with 24 bases between. Per germline, CDR1 ENHRY and CDR2 SYGVKD. This CDR3 region has 15 residues. This CDR3 reads CATGDRALHLDEQFF. The CDR3 bases are TGTGCCACCGGGGACCGAGCGCTACACTTGGATGAGCAGTTCTTC.

This chain joins TRBV28 and TRBJ1-5; D remains unclear. Germline CDR1 reads MDHEN; CDR2 reads SYDVKM. V lost 3 bases, J lost 6 bases, and 15 bases lay in between. This CDR3 is 15 amino acids long. This CDR3 is CASSLAGQAAQPQHF. The CDR3 DNA reads as TGTGCCAGCAGTTTGGCGGGTCAGGCTGCTCAGCCCCAGCATTTT.